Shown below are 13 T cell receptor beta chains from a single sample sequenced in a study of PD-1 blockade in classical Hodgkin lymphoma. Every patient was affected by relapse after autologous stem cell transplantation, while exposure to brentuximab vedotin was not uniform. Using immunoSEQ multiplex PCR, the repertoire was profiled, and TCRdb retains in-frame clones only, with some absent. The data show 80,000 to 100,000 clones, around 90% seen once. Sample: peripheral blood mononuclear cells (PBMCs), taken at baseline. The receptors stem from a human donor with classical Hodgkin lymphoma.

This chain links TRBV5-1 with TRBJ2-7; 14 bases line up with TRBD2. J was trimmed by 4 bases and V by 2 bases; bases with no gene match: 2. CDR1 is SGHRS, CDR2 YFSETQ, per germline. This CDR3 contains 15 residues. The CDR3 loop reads CASSLGLAGGYEQYF. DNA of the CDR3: TGCGCCAGCAGCTTAGGACTAGCGGGAGGTTACGAGCAGTACTTC. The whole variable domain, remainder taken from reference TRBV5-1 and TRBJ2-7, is KAGVTQTPRYLIKTRGQQVTLSCSPISGHRSVSWYQQTPGQGLQFLFEYFSETQRNKGNFPGRFSGRQFSNSRSEMNVSTLELGDSALYLCASSLGLAGGYEQYFGPGTRLTVT.

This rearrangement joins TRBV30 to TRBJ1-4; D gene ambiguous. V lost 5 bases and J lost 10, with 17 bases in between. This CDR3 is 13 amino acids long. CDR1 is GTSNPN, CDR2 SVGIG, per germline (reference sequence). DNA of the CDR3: TGTGCCTGGCTCTATCGAAGCACGGGAAAACTGTTTTTT. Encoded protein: CAWLYRSTGKLFF.

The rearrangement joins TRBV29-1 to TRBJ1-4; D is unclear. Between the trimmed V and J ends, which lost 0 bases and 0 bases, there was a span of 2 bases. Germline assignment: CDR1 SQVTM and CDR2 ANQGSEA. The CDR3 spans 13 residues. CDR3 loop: CSVEDATNEKLFF. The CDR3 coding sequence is TGCAGCGTTGAAGACGCAACTAATGAAAAACTGTTTTTT.

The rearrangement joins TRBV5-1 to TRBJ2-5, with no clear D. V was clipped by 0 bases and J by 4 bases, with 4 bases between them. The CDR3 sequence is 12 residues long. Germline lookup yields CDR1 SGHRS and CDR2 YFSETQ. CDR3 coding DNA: TGCGCCAGCAGCTTGGTAGTAGAGACCCAGTACTTC. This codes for CASSLVVETQYF. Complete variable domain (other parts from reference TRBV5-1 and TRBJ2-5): KAGVTQTPRYLIKTRGQQVTLSCSPISGHRSVSWYQQTPGQGLQFLFEYFSETQRNKGNFPGRFSGRQFSNSRSEMNVSTLELGDSALYLCASSLVVETQYFGPGTRLLVL.

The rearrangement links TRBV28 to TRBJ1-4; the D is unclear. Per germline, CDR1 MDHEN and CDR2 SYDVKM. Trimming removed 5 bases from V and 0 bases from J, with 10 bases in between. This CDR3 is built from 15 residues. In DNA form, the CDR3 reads TGTGCCAGCAGTGAAACCGGGTCAACTAATGAAAAACTGTTTTTT. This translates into CASSETGSTNEKLFF. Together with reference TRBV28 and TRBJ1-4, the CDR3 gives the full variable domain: DVKVTQSSRYLVKRTGEKVFLECVQDMDHENMFWYRQDPGLGLRLIYFSYDVKMKEKGDIPEGYSVSREKKERFSLILESASTNQTSMYLCASSETGSTNEKLFFGSGTQLSVL.

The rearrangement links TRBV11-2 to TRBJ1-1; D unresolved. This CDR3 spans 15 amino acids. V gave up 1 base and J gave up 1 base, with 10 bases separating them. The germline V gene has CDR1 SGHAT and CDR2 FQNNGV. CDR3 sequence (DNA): TGTGCCAGCAGCTTAGTAGCCAGCACGAACACTGAAGCTTTCTTT. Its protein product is CASSLVASTNTEAFF.

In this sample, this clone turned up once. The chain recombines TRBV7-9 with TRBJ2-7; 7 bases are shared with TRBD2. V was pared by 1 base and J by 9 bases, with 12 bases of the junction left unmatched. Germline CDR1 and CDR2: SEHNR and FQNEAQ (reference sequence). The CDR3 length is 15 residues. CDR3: CASSLGPAGNNGQYF. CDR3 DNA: TGTGCCAGCAGCTTAGGTCCAGCGGGAAACAACGGGCAGTACTTC. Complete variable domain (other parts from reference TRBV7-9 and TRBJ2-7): DTGVSQNPRHKITKRGQNVTFRCDPISEHNRLYWYRQTLGQGPEFLTYFQNEAQLEKSRLLSDRFSAERPKGSFSTLEIQRTEQGDSAMYLCASSLGPAGNNGQYFGPGTRLTVT.

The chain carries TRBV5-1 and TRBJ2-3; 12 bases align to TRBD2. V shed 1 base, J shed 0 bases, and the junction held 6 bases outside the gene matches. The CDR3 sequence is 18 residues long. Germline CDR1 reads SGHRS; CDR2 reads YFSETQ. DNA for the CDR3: TGCGCCAGCAGCTTGAGTACTAGCGGGAGGCCTAGCACAGATACGCAGTATTTT. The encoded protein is CASSLSTSGRPSTDTQYF.

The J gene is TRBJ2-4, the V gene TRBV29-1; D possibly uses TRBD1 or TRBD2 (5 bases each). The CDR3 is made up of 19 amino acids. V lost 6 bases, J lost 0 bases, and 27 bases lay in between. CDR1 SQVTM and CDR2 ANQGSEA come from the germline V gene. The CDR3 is CSVHTRGSNLPGAKNIQYF. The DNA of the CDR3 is TGCAGCGTCCACACGAGGGGCAGTAACCTACCTGGAGCCAAAAACATTCAGTACTTC.

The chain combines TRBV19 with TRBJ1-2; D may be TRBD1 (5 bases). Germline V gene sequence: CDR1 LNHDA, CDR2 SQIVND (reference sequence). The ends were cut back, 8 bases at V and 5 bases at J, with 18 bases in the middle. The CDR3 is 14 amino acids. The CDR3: CASATRAPGYGYTF. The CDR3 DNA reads TGTGCCAGTGCTACGAGGGCTCCAGGGTATGGCTACACCTTC.

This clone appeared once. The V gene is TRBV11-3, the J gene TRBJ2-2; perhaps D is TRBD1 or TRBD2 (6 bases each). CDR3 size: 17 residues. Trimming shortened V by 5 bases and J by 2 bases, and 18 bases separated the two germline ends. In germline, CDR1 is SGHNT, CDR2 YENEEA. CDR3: CASSNSRGESNTGELFF. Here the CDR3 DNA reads TGTGCCAGCAGCAACTCAAGGGGGGAATCAAACACCGGGGAGCTGTTTTTT.

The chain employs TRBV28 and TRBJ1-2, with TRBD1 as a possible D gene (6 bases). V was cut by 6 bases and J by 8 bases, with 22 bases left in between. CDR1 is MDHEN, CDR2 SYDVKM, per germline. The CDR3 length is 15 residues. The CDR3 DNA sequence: TGTGCCAGCAGAATAAGGGAAGCGGGGGCGGAAGGCTACACCTTC. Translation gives CASRIREAGAEGYTF.

CDR3 DNA sequence: TGTGCCAGCAGCTTAGGTCTGGGGGCGGACTCTGGGGCCAACGTCCTGACTTTC. This gives the protein CASSLGLGADSGANVLTF. This sequence joins TRBV7-6 and TRBJ2-6, with a possible D match to TRBD1 (6 bases). V was trimmed by 1 base and J by 0 bases, leaving 13 bases between them. The germline V gene encodes CDR1 SGHVS and CDR2 FNYEAQ. The CDR3 is 18 amino acids.